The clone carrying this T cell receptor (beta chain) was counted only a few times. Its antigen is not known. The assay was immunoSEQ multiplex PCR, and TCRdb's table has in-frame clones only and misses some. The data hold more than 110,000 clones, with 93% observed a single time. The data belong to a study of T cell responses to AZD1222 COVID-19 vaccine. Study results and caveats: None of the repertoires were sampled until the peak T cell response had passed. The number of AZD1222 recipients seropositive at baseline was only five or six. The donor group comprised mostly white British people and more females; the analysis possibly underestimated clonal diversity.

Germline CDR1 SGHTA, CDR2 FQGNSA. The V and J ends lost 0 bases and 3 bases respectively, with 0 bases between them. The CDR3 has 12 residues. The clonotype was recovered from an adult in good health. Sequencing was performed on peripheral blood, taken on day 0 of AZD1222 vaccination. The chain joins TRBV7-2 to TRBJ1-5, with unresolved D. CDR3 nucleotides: TGTGCCAGCAGCTTAGCCAATCAGCCCCAGCATTTT. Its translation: CASSLANQPQHF. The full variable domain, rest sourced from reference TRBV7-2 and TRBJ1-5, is GAGVSQSPSNKVTEKGKDVELRCDPISGHTALYWYRQSLGQGLEFLIYFQGNSAPDKSGLPSDRFSAERTGGSVSTLTIQRTQQEDSAVYLCASSLANQPQHFGDGTRLSIL.